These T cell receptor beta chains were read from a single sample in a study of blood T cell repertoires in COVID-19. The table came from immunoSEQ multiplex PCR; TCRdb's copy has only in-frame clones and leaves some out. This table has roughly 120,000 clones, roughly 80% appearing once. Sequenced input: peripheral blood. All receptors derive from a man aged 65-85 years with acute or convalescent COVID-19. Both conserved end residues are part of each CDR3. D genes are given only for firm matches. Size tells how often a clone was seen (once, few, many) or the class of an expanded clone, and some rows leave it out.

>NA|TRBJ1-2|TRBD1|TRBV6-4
TGTGCCAGCAGTGATACAGGGGGCTCCTATGGCTACACCTTC
CASSDTGGSYGYTF
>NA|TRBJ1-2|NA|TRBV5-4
TGTGCCAGCAGCCCAGAAACAGGGAACTATGGCTACACCTTC
CASSPETGNYGYTF
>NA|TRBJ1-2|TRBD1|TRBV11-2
TGTGCCAGCAGCTTAGATTGGACAGGGAACTATGGCTACACCTTC
CASSLDWTGNYGYTF
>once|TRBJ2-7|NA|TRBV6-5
TGTGCCAGCAGTTACTCCCGGGACTCCACCTACGAGCAGTACTTC
CASSYSRDSTYEQYF
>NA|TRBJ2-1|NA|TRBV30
TGTGCCTGGAGTGTACAGGGCCCCCCCTACAATGAGCAGTTCTTC
CAWSVQGPPYNEQFF
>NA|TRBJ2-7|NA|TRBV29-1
TGCAGCGTAGCCACCGGGATAAGCTCCTACGAGCAGTACTTC
CSVATGISSYEQYF
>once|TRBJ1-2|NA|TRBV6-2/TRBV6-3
TGTGCCAGCAGTTACTCGGAGTCGGTAGCGGGAGTCTATGGCTACACCTTC
CASSYSESVAGVYGYTF
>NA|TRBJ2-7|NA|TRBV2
TGTGCCAGCAGTGGGGGCCCGCAAAGCTCCTACGAGCAGTACTTC
CASSGGPQSSYEQYF
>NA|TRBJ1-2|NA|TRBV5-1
TGCGCCAGCAGCTTGGAGCCATATGGCTACACCTTC
CASSLEPYGYTF
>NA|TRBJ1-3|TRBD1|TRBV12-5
TGTGCTAGTGGTTCAGACAGGGTCGCTGGAAACACCATATATTTT
CASGSDRVAGNTIYF
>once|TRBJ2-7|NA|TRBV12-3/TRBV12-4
TGTGCCAGCAGTTCCGGAGCCTACGAGCAGTACTTC
CASSSGAYEQYF
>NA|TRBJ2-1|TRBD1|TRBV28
TGTGCCAGCAGTTTAATGGGACAGGGGGCCAATGAGCAGTTCTTC
CASSLMGQGANEQFF
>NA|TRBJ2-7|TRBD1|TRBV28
TGTGCCAGCAGTTTAGCGCAGGGGGCTACTCTAGGCGAGCAGTACTTC
CASSLAQGATLGEQYF
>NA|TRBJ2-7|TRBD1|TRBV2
TGTGCCAGCAGGGGACAGGGGGCGCGTTTCTCCACCTACGAGCAGTACTTC
CASRGQGARFSTYEQYF
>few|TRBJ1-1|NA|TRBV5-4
TGTGCCAGCAGCTTGGTACGGGGAATGAACACTGAAGCTTTCTTT
CASSLVRGMNTEAFF
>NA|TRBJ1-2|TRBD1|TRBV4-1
TGCGCCAGCAGCCAGGGGGGACAGATCTATGGCTACACCTTC
CASSQGGQIYGYTF
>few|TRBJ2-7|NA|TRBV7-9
TGTGCCAGCAGCTCCCCCAATCCCTACGAGCAGTACTTC
CASSSPNPYEQYF
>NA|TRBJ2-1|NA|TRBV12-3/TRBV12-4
TGTGCCAGCAGGCGTGAGGGCAATGAGCAGTTCTTC
CASRREGNEQFF
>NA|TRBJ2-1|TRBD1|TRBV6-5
TGTGCCAGCAGTAGGACCGGGACAGGGGGCGATGAGCAGTTCTTC
CASSRTGTGGDEQFF
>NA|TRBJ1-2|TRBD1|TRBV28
TGTGCCAGCATTCACAGGGGGAACTATGGCTACACCTTC
CASIHRGNYGYTF
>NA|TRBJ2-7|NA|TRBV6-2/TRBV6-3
TGTGCCAGCAGCCCGACACCCTCCTACGAGCAGTACTTC
CASSPTPSYEQYF
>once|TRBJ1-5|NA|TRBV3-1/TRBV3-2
TGTGCCAGCAGCCTCCTCGGCAATCAGCCCCAGCATTTT
CASSLLGNQPQHF
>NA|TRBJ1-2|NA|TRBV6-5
TGTGCCAGCAGTTACGGAGGAATCTATGGCTACACCTTC
CASSYGGIYGYTF
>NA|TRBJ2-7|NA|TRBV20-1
TGCAGTGCTAGTTGGTCAGGGGCGACGAAGCAGTACTTC
CSASWSGATKQYF
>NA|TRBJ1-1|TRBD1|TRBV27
TGTGCCAGCAGCCTGACAGGGGGCGGCGGAGCTTTCTTT
CASSLTGGGGAFF
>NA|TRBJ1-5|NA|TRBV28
TGTGCCAGCAGTTTAGATCAGGCTGATCAGCCCCAGCATTTT
CASSLDQADQPQHF
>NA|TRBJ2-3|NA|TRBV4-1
TGCGCCAGCAGCCAAGGCGGTAACCCCACAGATACGCAGTATTTT
CASSQGGNPTDTQYF
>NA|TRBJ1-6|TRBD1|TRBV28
TGTGCCAGCAGTTTTTCGACAGGGTTAAATTCACCCCTCCACTTT
CASSFSTGLNSPLHF
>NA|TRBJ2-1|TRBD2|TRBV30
TGTGCCTGGAGTTTTAGGGGACTAAAAGGCCATGAGCAGTTCTTC
CAWSFRGLKGHEQFF
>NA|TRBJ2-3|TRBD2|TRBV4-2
TGTGCCAGCAGCCAAGATCGGCGGGGGGGATTGGATACGCAGTATTTT
CASSQDRRGGLDTQYF
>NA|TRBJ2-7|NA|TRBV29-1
TGCAGCGTTGAAAGGGGGACCCAGAGAAAGGGGCGCGAGCAGTACTTC
CSVERGTQRKGREQYF
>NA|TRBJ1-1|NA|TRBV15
TGTGCCACCAGCAGAGGCCAGGTGAACACTGAAGCTTTCTTT
CATSRGQVNTEAFF
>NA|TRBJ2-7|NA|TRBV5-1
TGCGCCAGCAGCCTTCAGCCGGGGGACGGCGAGCAGTACTTC
CASSLQPGDGEQYF
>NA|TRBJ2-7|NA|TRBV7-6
TGTGCCAGCAGCTTCGGAGGGAGCTACTACGAGCAGTACTTC
CASSFGGSYYEQYF
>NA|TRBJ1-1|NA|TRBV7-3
TGTGCCAGCAGCTTAATCAATCTGGGGAGGAACACTGAAGCTTTCTTT
CASSLINLGRNTEAFF
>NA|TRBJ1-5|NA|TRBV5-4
TGTGCCAGCAGCTTGTTCAGCGGAGGGAGCAATCAGCCCCAGCATTTT
CASSLFSGGSNQPQHF
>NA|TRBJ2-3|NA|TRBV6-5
TGTGCCAGCAGTTACCGGGACACCGACACAGATACGCAGTATTTT
CASSYRDTDTDTQYF
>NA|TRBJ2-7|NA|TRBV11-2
TGTGCCAGCACCTTAGAAGGAACAGGTGTCTCCTACGAGCAGTACTTC
CASTLEGTGVSYEQYF
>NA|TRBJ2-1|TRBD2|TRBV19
TGTGCCAGTAGTCCCCGGAGGGTGGGTAGCGGGAATAGTGAGCAGTTCTTC
CASSPRRVGSGNSEQFF
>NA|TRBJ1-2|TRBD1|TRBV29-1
TGCAGCGTTGACCCAAACCAGGGGGCATATGGCTACACCTTC
CSVDPNQGAYGYTF
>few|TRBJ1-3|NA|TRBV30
TGTGCCTGGAGCCTCAAGACAGTTTCCACTGGAAACACCATATATTTT
CAWSLKTVSTGNTIYF
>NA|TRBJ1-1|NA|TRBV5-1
TGCGCCAGCAGCTTGGCTCTCTTAGACACTGAAGCTTTCTTT
CASSLALLDTEAFF
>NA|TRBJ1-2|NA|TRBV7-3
TGTGCCAGCAGCCCCGGGGGGAATCTACCCTATGGCTACACCTTC
CASSPGGNLPYGYTF
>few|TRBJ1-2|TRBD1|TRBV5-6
TGTGCCAGCAGTGACAGGGGAGGCTATGGCTACACCTTC
CASSDRGGYGYTF
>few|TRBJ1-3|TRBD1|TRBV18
TGTGCCAGCTCACCCGTGGAACAGGGGAACGCCATATATTTT
CASSPVEQGNAIYF